The T cell receptor (beta chain) under discussion was sequenced for a study of cytomegalovirus exposure and HLA in healthy donors. Study information: Genotyping showed 81% of about 370 donors falling in the Caucasian-associated ancestry cluster. General observations from the study: An analysis that was carried out later associated 16,000 or so TCR beta sequences with HLA alleles at 0.05 false discovery rate. Previously analyzed data showed that most TCR beta V segments were productive at a frequency of about 87% or about 30%. Later work found most CMV-associated TCR beta chains apparently HLA-restricted.

The primer mix had 60 Vbeta and 13 Jbeta primers. Generated by immunoSEQ multiplex PCR, the TCRdb table keeps only in-frame clones and is missing some. Here the sample spans tens of thousands of clones, roughly 77% being singletons. Points on this clone: The antigen is undetermined.

Sequences were obtained from PBMCs. The sequence derives from a man aged 35-49 years in good health and CMV-seronegative.

DNA for the CDR3: TGTGCCAGCAGTTACCGGGACAGGACTACCTACGAGCAGTACTTC. Its protein product is CASSYRDRTTYEQYF. The chain carries TRBV6-5 and TRBJ2-7; 8 bases are a match to TRBD1. Germline CDR1 and CDR2: MNHEY and SVGAGI. The CDR3 covers 15 residues. Losses at the gene ends were 2 bases for V and 2 bases for J; bases not matched to a gene: 5.